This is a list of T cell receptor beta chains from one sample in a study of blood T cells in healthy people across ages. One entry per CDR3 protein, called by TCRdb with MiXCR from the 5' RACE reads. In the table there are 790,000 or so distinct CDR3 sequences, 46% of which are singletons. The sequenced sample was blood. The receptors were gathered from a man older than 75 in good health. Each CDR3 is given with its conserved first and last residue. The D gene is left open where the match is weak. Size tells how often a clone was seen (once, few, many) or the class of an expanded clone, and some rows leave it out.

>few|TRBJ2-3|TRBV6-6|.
CASSYGAVQNTQYF
TGTGCCAGCAGTTACGGCGCGGTCCAGAATACGCAGTATTTT
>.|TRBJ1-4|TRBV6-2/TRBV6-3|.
CASSYSWWKLFF
TGTGCCAGCAGTTACTCGTGGTGGAAACTGTTTTTT
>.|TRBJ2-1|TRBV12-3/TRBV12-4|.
CASSSGRVGHEQFF
TGTGCCAGCAGTTCGGGTAGGGTCGGCCATGAGCAGTTCTTC
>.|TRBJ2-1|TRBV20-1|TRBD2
CSARVFEASGGVGEQFF
TGCAGTGCTAGAGTTTTTGAGGCGAGCGGGGGGGTGGGTGAGCAGTTCTTC
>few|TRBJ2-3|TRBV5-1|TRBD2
CASSPLTSGGLYTSTDTQYF
TGCGCCAGCAGCCCGCTGACTAGCGGGGGGCTCTATACTAGCACAGATACGCAGTATTTT
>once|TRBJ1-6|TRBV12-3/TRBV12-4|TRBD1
CASSLQGVNPPLHF
TGTGCCAGCAGTTTACAGGGGGTGAATCCACCCCTCCACTTT
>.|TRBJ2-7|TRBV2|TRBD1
CASSNQGAEQYF
TGTGCCAGCAGTAACCAGGGGGCCGAGCAGTACTTC
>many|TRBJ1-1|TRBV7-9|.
CASSSPVGGGGEAFF
TGTGCCAGCAGCTCCCCGGTAGGAGGGGGGGGTGAAGCTTTCTTT
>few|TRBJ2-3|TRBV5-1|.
CASSVEGDTQYF
TGCGCCAGCAGCGTCGAGGGAGATACGCAGTATTTT
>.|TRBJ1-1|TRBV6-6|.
CASTTGNTEAFF
TGTGCCAGTACGACAGGGAACACTGAAGCTTTCTTT
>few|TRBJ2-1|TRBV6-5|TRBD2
CASRGASGGYNEQFF
TGTGCCAGCAGGGGAGCTAGCGGAGGATACAATGAGCAGTTCTTC
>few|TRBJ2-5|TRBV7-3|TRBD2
CASSLTGTRTETQYF
TGTGCCAGCAGCCTCACCGGGACTAGGACCGAGACCCAGTACTTC
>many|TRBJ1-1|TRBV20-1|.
CSVMGPTHTEAFF
TGCAGTGTGATGGGCCCCACCCACACTGAAGCTTTCTTT
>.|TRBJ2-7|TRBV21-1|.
CARVGLAGYF
TGTGCCAGAGTCGGACTAGCGGGGTACTTC
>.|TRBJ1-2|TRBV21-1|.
CASSKDVGPWYGYTF
TGTGCCAGCAGCAAAGATGTCGGCCCTTGGTACGGCTACACCTTC
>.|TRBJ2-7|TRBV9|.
CASSVGGMTGSYEQYF
TGTGCCAGCAGCGTAGGGGGGATGACAGGATCCTACGAGCAGTACTTC
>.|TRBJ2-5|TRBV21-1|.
CASSKVERGDQETQYF
TGTGCCAGCAGCAAAGTTGAGCGGGGAGACCAAGAGACCCAGTACTTC
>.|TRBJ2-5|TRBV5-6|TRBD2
CASSETGGIGEQYF
TGTGCCAGCAGCGAGACGGGAGGGATCGGGGAGCAGTACTTC
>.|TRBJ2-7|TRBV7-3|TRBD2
CASSSLGTSGTYNEQYF
TGTGCCAGCAGCTCTCTGGGGACTAGCGGGACGTACAATGAGCAGTACTTC
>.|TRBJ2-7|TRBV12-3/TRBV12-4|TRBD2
CASSLGGGAGGYYEQYF
TGTGCCAGCAGTTTAGGGGGGGGCGCGGGAGGATACTACGAGCAGTACTTC
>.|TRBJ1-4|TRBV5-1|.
CASSLGAAATNEKLFF
TGCGCCAGCAGCTTGGGAGCGGCTGCAACTAATGAAAAACTGTTTTTT
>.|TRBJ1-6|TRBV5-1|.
CASSLGRGNNSPLHF
TGCGCCAGCAGCTTGGGGCGGGGGAATAATTCACCCCTCCACTTT
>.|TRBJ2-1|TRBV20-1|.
CSAEKAGYNEQFF
TGCAGTGCCGAAAAAGCGGGTTACAATGAGCAGTTCTTC
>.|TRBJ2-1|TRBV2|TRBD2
CASSEAGLAAGGEQFF
TGTGCCAGCAGTGAAGCGGGACTAGCGGCTGGGGGTGAGCAGTTCTTC
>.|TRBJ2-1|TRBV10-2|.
CASSESRATGEQFF
TGCGCCAGCAGTGAGTCCCGGGCGACGGGTGAGCAGTTCTTC
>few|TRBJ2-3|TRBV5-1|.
CASSFRGRNSNTDTQYF
TGCGCCAGCAGCTTTAGGGGGAGGAATTCTAACACAGATACGCAGTATTTT
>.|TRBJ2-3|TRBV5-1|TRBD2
CASSRSTSGSDTQYF
TGCGCCAGCAGTCGGTCGACTAGCGGATCAGATACGCAGTATTTT
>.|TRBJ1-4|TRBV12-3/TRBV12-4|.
CASSSGWGEKLFF
TGTGCCAGCAGTTCTGGCTGGGGGGAAAAACTGTTTTTT
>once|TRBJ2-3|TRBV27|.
CASSASGDGRWTDTQYF
TGTGCCAGCAGTGCCTCCGGTGACGGCCGCTGGACAGATACGCAGTATTTT
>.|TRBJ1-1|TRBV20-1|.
CSARNSPKATEAFF
TGCAGTGCTAGAAATTCACCCAAAGCCACTGAAGCTTTCTTT
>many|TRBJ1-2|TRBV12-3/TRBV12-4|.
CASSSGNYGYTF
TGTGCCAGCAGTAGTGGCAACTATGGCTACACCTTC
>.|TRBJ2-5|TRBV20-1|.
CSARAGDIPTTVQETQYF
TGCAGTGCTAGGGCCGGGGACATCCCAACGACCGTACAAGAGACCCAGTACTTC
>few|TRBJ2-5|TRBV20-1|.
CSARVIGLSGRQQETQYF
TGCAGTGCTAGAGTGATCGGCTTGTCTGGGCGGCAACAAGAGACCCAGTACTTC
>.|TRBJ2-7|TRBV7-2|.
CASSFLPGRGIYNEQYF
TGTGCCAGCAGCTTTCTACCGGGACGGGGAATCTACAATGAGCAGTACTTC
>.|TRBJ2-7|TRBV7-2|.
CASSPTTGPYEQYF
TGTGCCAGCAGCCCCACGACAGGCCCCTACGAGCAGTACTTC
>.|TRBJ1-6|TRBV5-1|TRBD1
CASSPGTGVSSPLHF
TGCGCCAGCAGCCCGGGGACAGGGGTGAGTTCACCCCTCCACTTT
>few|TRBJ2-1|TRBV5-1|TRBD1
CASSPIGQASNEQFF
TGCGCCAGCAGCCCAATTGGACAGGCCAGCAATGAGCAGTTCTTC
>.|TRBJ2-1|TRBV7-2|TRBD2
CASSWGGINEQFF
TGTGCCAGTTCGTGGGGGGGGATCAATGAGCAGTTCTTC
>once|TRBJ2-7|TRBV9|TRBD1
CASSKDTRTGVYEQYF
TGTGCCAGCAGCAAGGACACCAGGACAGGGGTCTACGAGCAGTACTTC
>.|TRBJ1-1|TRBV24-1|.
CATSASDSGWGDTEAFF
TGTGCCACCAGTGCTTCAGACAGTGGTTGGGGGGACACTGAAGCTTTCTTT
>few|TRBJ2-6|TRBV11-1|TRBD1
CASRGWDSYSGANVLTF
TGTGCCAGCAGGGGATGGGACAGCTACTCTGGGGCCAACGTCCTGACTTTC